The 26 T cell receptor beta chains below were found in one sample sequenced in a study of cytomegalovirus exposure and HLA in healthy donors. The PCR made use of 60 Vbeta and 13 Jbeta primers. TCRdb's table, derived via immunoSEQ multiplex PCR, lists solely in-frame clones and lacks some. The sample totals 180,000 or so clones; its top ten clones hold around 0.79%. Specimen: PBMCs. The receptors come from a woman aged 18-29 years in good health and CMV-seropositive.

The CDR3 DNA sequence: TGTGCCAGCAGCCCACAGGGGTTCTATGGCTACACCTTC. Protein: CASSPQGFYGYTF. The genes are TRBV5-6 and TRBJ1-2; 7 bases align to TRBD1. Germline V CDR1 and CDR2: SGHDT, YYEEEE. The CDR3 contains 13 residues. V trimming: 4 bases; J trimming: 4 bases; junction bases outside the gene matches: 4.

V gene TRBV7-7 combines with J gene TRBJ2-1; 12 nucleotides line up with TRBD2. This CDR3 has 13 amino acids. Germline values: CDR1 SSHAT, CDR2 FNYEAQ (reference sequence). V lost 4 bases, J lost 10 bases, and 2 bases stayed unmatched. The CDR3, as DNA: TGTGCCAGCAGCTACGGACTAGCGGGGGAGCAGTTCTTC. Protein: CASSYGLAGEQFF.

The genes are TRBV19 and TRBJ2-7, with 7 bases matching TRBD2. Trimming at V came to 6 bases and at J to 1 base, leaving 6 bases not matched to a gene. Germline V CDR1 and CDR2: LNHDA, SQIVND (reference sequence). CDR3 length equals 14 residues. The CDR3 protein is CASSRTRESYEQYF. Here the CDR3 DNA reads TGTGCCAGTAGCCGGACTAGAGAGTCCTACGAGCAGTACTTC.

The chain employs TRBV4-3 and TRBJ1-6, with D tentatively TRBD1 (6 bases). The CDR3 has 15 amino acids. Trimming stripped 0 bases from V and 7 bases from J, with 10 bases between. The germline CDR1 and CDR2 sequences are LGHNA and YSLEER. CDR3: CASSQDRDRNSPLHF. The CDR3 DNA reads as TGCGCCAGCAGCCAAGATCGCGACAGGAATTCACCCCTCCACTTT.

The V gene is TRBV5-4, the J gene TRBJ2-2, with 16 bases that match TRBD2. The J segment lost 6 bases and the V segment lost 3 bases, leaving 11 bases of the junction unmatched. The CDR3 sequence is 19 residues long. The germline gives CDR1 SGHNT, CDR2 YYREEE (reference sequence). CDR3 protein: CASSYPPGTSGGASGELFF. The CDR3 nucleotides are TGTGCCAGCAGCTACCCGCCCGGGACTAGCGGGGGGGCATCCGGGGAGCTGTTTTTT.

Turning to this clone: One end of the junction varies from germline; a read error may be responsible. The chain couples TRBV28 to TRBJ2-1, with a weak D call TRBD2 (5 bases). In germline, CDR1 is MDHEN, CDR2 SYDVKM. This CDR3 comprises 13 residues. This chain's CDR3 is CAAEGYLGREQFF. Written as DNA, the CDR3 is TGCGCAGCCGAGGGCTACCTAGGCAGAGAGCAGTTCTTC.

Here the CDR3 reads CASSQGVGASTDTQYF. Written as DNA, the CDR3 is TGTGCCAGCAGCCAAGGGGTGGGGGCTAGCACAGATACGCAGTATTTT. J is TRBJ2-3 and V is TRBV11-2, with D perhaps TRBD1 (6 bases). CDR1 SGHAT and CDR2 FQNNGV come from the germline V gene. The CDR3 loop spans 16 amino acids. The V gene lost 5 bases and the J gene lost 0 bases, with 15 bases spanning the gap.

This chain connects TRBV7-2 to TRBJ1-2; TRBD1 agrees at 8 bases. CDR3 length: 17 amino acids. The germline V gene encodes CDR1 SGHTA and CDR2 FQGNSA. With V trimmed by 5 bases and J by 4 bases, 15 bases remained unmatched. CDR3 sequence (DNA): TGTGCCAGCAGCCGTAGGGGGGGCCAGGGGGCGGGCTATGGCTACACCTTC. Protein: CASSRRGGQGAGYGYTF.

The CDR3 protein is CASSLVSGTYNEQFF. The CDR3 region has the DNA TGTGCCAGCAGCTTAGTAAGCGGAACCTACAATGAGCAGTTCTTC. This chain uses TRBV11-2 with TRBJ2-1, with a tentative D call TRBD2 (5 bases). V was pared by 1 base and J by 2 bases, with 9 bases between. Per the germline V gene, CDR1 is SGHAT and CDR2 is FQNNGV. CDR3 length: 15 amino acids.

This chain connects TRBV6-6 to TRBJ2-5, with a possible D match to TRBD1 (6 bases). Between the trimmed V and J ends, which lost 0 bases and 8 bases, there was a span of 13 bases. Germline loops: CDR1 MNHNY, CDR2 SVGAGI (reference sequence). The CDR3 runs to 14 residues. CDR3 region: CASSYSDTGSTQYF. CDR3 coding DNA: TGTGCCAGCAGTTACTCCGATACAGGGTCAACCCAGTACTTC.

The rearrangement joins TRBV2 to TRBJ1-1, with TRBD1 matching 7 bases. Germline V gives CDR1 SNHLY, CDR2 FYNNEI. This CDR3 is 16 amino acids long. V lost 6 bases and J lost 1; bases outside the gene matches: 11. The CDR3 coding sequence is TGTGCCAGCAGGGAACGACAGGGAACTGGGAACACTGAAGCTTTCTTT. Translating it yields CASRERQGTGNTEAFF.

The chain has TRBV4-2 and TRBJ2-1; 13 bases map to TRBD2. Germline values: CDR1 LGHNA, CDR2 YNFKEQ. There are 16 residues in the CDR3. V was clipped by 3 bases and J by 7 bases; unmatched bases: 6. In DNA, the CDR3 is TGTGCCAGCAGCCATTCACTAGCGGGAGGGCTGAATGAGCAGTTCTTC. Residues: CASSHSLAGGLNEQFF.

This chain connects TRBV12-5 to TRBJ2-3; TRBD2 is a possible D gene (7 bases). V lost 11 bases and J 0 bases, leaving 18 bases between the germline ends. Per germline, CDR1 LGHNT and CDR2 FRNRAP. This CDR3 is built from 15 residues. The CDR3 coding sequence is TGTGCTTCAAGGGGGGGCATGACTAGCACAGATACGCAGTATTTT. Translating it yields CASRGGMTSTDTQYF.

The gene calls are TRBV7-2 and TRBJ1-2; D might be TRBD1 (6 bases). CDR1 SGHTA and CDR2 FQGNSA come from the germline V gene. V shed 5 bases and J shed 3 bases, with 10 bases lying between them. This CDR3 spans 13 amino acids. DNA of the CDR3: TGTGCCAGCAGCCCACAGGGATACTATGGCTACACCTTC. It is translated as CASSPQGYYGYTF.

The chain has TRBV19 and TRBJ1-5; perhaps TRBD1 as D (6 bases). The CDR3 sequence is 16 residues long. V shed 4 bases and J shed 0 bases, with 13 bases lying between them. Germline V gene sequence: CDR1 LNHDA, CDR2 SQIVND (reference sequence). The DNA of the CDR3 is TGTGCCAGTAGTACCATACAGGGTAATAGCAATCAGCCCCAGCATTTT. Translating gives CASSTIQGNSNQPQHF.

The rearrangement joins TRBV14 to TRBJ2-7, with TRBD1 matching 7 bases. V lost 1 base, J lost 5 bases, and 8 bases stayed unmatched. The CDR3 runs to 15 residues. CDR1 SGHDN and CDR2 FVKESK come from the germline V gene. In DNA, the CDR3 is TGTGCCAGCAGCCAAGGAAGGGGGCGATTCCACGAGCAGTACTTC. It translates to CASSQGRGRFHEQYF.

The chain joins TRBV5-1 to TRBJ2-3, with 8 bases identical to TRBD1. Germline assignment: CDR1 SGHRS and CDR2 YFSETQ. The CDR3 has 17 residues. The V and J ends lost 0 bases and 3 bases, in that order; junction bases with no gene match: 9. The CDR3 DNA reads as TGCGCCAGCAGCTTGGCGCAGGGGGCCATCGGGACAGATACGCAGTATTTT. Its protein product is CASSLAQGAIGTDTQYF.

This rearrangement joins TRBV11-2 to TRBJ2-5; 10 bases map to TRBD1. With 8 bases clipped from V and 5 bases from J, the junction kept 11 bases outside the gene matches. Germline V gene lookup returns CDR1 SGHAT and CDR2 FQNNGV. The CDR3 has 15 amino acids. In nucleotides, the CDR3 is TGTGCCAGCGGACCCGGGACAGGGGTACGGGAGACCCAGTACTTC. It is translated as CASGPGTGVRETQYF.

The rearrangement uses TRBV5-1 and TRBJ2-2; TRBD2 aligns across 7 bases. This CDR3 has 14 residues. Germline loops: CDR1 SGHRS, CDR2 YFSETQ. V dropped 4 bases and J dropped 2; count of bases not matched to a gene: 2. The CDR3 loop is CASSASGNTGELFF. In DNA, the CDR3 is TGCGCCAGCAGCGCTAGCGGTAACACCGGGGAGCTGTTTTTT.

The chain uses TRBV6-5 and TRBJ1-5; a weak D match, TRBD1 (6 bases). From germline, CDR1 is MNHEY and CDR2 SVGAGI. This CDR3 has 14 residues. The V and J ends lost 8 bases and 4 bases respectively, with 15 bases between them. The CDR3 DNA follows: TGTGCCAGCCGAAGAGGGGGAGTAAATCAGCCCCAGCATTTT. This encodes CASRRGGVNQPQHF.

The genes are TRBV10-3 and TRBJ1-2; 8 bases align to TRBD1. J lost 4 bases, V lost 8 bases, and 6 bases had no gene match. Looked up from germline, CDR1 is ENHRY and CDR2 is SYGVKD. The CDR3 consists of 13 residues. The CDR3 bases are TGTGCCATCCTTCCCGGGACAGGCTATGGCTACACCTTC. This gives the protein CAILPGTGYGYTF.

The chain recombines TRBV5-5 with TRBJ1-5, with D unresolved. CDR3 length equals 14 residues. Germline V gene sequence: CDR1 SGHKS, CDR2 YYEKEE (reference sequence). Trimming pared 3 bases from V and 6 bases from J, leaving 13 bases between. Here the CDR3 DNA reads TGTGCCAGCAGCTCAGGACTTTCAGGTCAGCCCCAGCATTTT. This sequence encodes CASSSGLSGQPQHF.

The gene calls are TRBV27 and TRBJ2-1; a weak D match, TRBD2 (5 bases). Germline V gene lookup returns CDR1 MNHEY and CDR2 SMNVEV (reference sequence). V was clipped by 5 bases and J by 2 bases, with 16 bases between them. The CDR3 length is 16 residues. CDR3 sequence: CASSPLGGSAYNEQFF. The CDR3 DNA is TGTGCCAGCAGTCCTTTAGGAGGATCGGCCTACAATGAGCAGTTCTTC.

V usage is TRBV30 and J usage is TRBJ1-2; D not certain. V was pared by 4 bases and J by 8 bases, with 20 bases between. This CDR3 is built from 14 residues. CDR1 is GTSNPN and CDR2 is SVGIG in the germline V gene (reference sequence). The CDR3 region has the DNA TGTGCCTGGACCCTCGGAGGGAAGGTAGGGGGCTACACCTTC. This encodes CAWTLGGKVGGYTF.

V and J are TRBV7-6 and TRBJ2-7; no reliable D call. V was cut by 5 bases and J by 3 bases, with 17 bases left in between. CDR3 length equals 15 residues. The germline gives CDR1 SGHVS, CDR2 FNYEAQ. Here the CDR3 DNA reads TGTGCCAGCAGCCCCCTGGCAGGAAAAAACTACGAGCAGTACTTC. Encoded protein: CASSPLAGKNYEQYF. Full variable domain (rest looked up from reference TRBV7-6 and TRBJ2-7): GAGVSQSPRYKVTKRGQDVALRCDPISGHVSLYWYRQALGQGPEFLTYFNYEAQQDKSGLPNDRFSAERPEGSISTLTIQRTEQRDSAMYRCASSPLAGKNYEQYFGPGTRLTVT.

The V gene is TRBV2, the J gene TRBJ2-7; 10 bases are shared with TRBD1. Germline CDR1 and CDR2: SNHLY and FYNNEI. With 11 bases clipped from V and 3 bases from J, the junction kept 7 bases outside the gene matches. The CDR3 runs to 13 residues. DNA for the CDR3: TGTGCCGGTCGACAGGGGGCAAACTACGAGCAGTACTTC. It translates to CAGRQGANYEQYF.